The clone carrying this T cell receptor beta chain appeared many times. Its cognate antigen is unknown. The sample comes from a study of tumor-infiltrating lymphocytes in primary liver carcinoma. Study background: Spanning 30 to 69 years of age, the patients were men and women. Tumor stage was T1-T3 N0M0, and tumor size was about 4 to 10 cm across. Study findings and constraints: Tumor region pairs overlapped more than did tumor-adjacent and tumor-blood pairs.

Co-extraction yielded RNA and DNA from around 18-30 mg of unsorted bulk tissue. From 500 ng of total RNA, TCR beta-specific cDNA was reverse-transcribed using a constant-region primer. Three nested multiplex PCR rounds, a slightly modified ARM-PCR method, built the TCR beta libraries. TRBV1-TRBV30 forward primers paired with a C-beta reverse primer drove the first two PCR rounds, approximately 11 cycles each. A single record per CDR3 protein comes from TCRdb applying MiXCR to the multiplex PCR reads. The sample shows approximately 80,000 distinct CDR3 sequences, roughly 72% of them seen only once. CDR3 length equals 17 residues. Germline-derived CDR1 and CDR2 are LGHNA and YSLEER. Trimming shortened V by 0 bases and J by 0 bases, and 15 bases separated the two germline ends.

V usage is TRBV4-3 and J usage is TRBJ2-7; D may be TRBD1 or TRBD2 (5 bases each). The TCR comes from a man aged 35 to 55 with primary liver carcinoma and hepatitis B virus infection. Sequences were obtained from tumor-adjacent normal liver tissue. CDR3 region: CASSQEWGYSSSYEQYF. The CDR3 bases are TGCGCCAGCAGCCAAGAGTGGGGGTACTCTTCCTCCTACGAGCAGTACTTC.